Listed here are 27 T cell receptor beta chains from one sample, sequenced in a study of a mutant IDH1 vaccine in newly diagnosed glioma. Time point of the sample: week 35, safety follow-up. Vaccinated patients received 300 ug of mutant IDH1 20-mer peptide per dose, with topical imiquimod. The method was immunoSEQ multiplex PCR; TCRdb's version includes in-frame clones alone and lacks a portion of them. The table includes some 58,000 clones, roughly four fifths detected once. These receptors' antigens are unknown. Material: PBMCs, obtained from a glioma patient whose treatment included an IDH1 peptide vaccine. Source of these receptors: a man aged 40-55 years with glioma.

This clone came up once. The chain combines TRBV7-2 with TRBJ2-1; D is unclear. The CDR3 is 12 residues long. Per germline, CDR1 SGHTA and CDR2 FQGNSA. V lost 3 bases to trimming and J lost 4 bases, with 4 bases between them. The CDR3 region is CASSLWYNEQFF. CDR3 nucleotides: TGTGCCAGCAGCTTGTGGTACAATGAGCAGTTCTTC.

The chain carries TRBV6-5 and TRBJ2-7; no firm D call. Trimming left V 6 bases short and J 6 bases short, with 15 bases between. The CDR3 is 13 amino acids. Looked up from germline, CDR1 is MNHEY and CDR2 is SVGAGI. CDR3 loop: CASRRTKMSEQYF. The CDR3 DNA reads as TGTGCCAGCAGAAGGACCAAGATGAGCGAGCAGTACTTC.

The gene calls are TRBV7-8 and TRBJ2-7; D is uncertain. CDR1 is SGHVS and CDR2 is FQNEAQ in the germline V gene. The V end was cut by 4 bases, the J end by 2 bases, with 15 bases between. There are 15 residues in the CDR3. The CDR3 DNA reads TGTGCCAGCAGCTCCACCCCGGTCCAAGCCTACGAGCAGTACTTC. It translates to CASSSTPVQAYEQYF.

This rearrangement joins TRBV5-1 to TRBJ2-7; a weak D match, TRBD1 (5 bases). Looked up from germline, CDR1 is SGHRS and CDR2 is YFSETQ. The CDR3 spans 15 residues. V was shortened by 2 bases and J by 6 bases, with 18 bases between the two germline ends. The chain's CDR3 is CASSLDGSPRVEQYF. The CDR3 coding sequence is TGCGCCAGCAGCTTAGATGGGTCGCCCAGGGTCGAGCAGTACTTC. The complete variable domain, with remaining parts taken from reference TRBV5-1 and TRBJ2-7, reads KAGVTQTPRYLIKTRGQQVTLSCSPISGHRSVSWYQQTPGQGLQFLFEYFSETQRNKGNFPGRFSGRQFSNSRSEMNVSTLELGDSALYLCASSLDGSPRVEQYFGPGTRLTVT.

The CDR3 reads CSVGDGAGYGYTF. CDR3 coding DNA: TGCAGCGTGGGGGACGGAGCGGGCTATGGCTACACCTTC. This chain connects TRBV29-1 to TRBJ1-2; D might be TRBD1 (5 bases). Germline V lookup: CDR1 SQVTM, CDR2 ANQGSEA. V was shortened by 6 bases and J by 4 bases, with 15 bases between the two germline ends. This CDR3 contains 13 residues.

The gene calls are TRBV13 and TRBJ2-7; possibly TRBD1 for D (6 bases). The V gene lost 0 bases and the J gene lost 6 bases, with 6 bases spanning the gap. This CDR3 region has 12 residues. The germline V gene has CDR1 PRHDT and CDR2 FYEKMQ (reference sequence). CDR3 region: CASSLGRGEQYF. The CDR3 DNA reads TGTGCCAGCAGCTTAGGCAGGGGCGAGCAGTACTTC.

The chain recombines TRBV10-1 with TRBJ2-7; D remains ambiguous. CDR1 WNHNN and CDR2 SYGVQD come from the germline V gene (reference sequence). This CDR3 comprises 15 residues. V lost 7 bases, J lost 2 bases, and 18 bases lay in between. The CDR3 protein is CASILGDLTTYEQYF. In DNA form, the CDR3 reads TGCGCCAGCATCCTCGGAGACCTAACAACCTACGAGCAGTACTTC.

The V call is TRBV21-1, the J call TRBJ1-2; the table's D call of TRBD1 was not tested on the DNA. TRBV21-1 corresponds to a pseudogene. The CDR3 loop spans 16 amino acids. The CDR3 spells CASSGRQQGARDGYTF. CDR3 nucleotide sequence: TGTGCCAGCAGCGGACGACAACAGGGGGCGCGAGATGGCTACACCTTC.

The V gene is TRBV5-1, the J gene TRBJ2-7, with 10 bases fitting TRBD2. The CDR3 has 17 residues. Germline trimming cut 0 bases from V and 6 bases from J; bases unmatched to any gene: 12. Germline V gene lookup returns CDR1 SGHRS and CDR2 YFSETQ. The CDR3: CASSLGLAGAAWGEQYF. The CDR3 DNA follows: TGCGCCAGCAGCTTGGGGCTAGCGGGGGCCGCCTGGGGCGAGCAGTACTTC. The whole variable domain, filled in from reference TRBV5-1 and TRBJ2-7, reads KAGVTQTPRYLIKTRGQQVTLSCSPISGHRSVSWYQQTPGQGLQFLFEYFSETQRNKGNFPGRFSGRQFSNSRSEMNVSTLELGDSALYLCASSLGLAGAAWGEQYFGPGTRLTVT.

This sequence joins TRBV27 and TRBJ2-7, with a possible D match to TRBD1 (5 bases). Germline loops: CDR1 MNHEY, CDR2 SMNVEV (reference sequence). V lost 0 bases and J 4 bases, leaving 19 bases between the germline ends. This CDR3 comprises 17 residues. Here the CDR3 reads CASSLSGWGQGRYEQYF. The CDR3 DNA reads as TGTGCCAGCAGTTTATCGGGATGGGGTCAGGGCAGGTACGAGCAGTACTTC.

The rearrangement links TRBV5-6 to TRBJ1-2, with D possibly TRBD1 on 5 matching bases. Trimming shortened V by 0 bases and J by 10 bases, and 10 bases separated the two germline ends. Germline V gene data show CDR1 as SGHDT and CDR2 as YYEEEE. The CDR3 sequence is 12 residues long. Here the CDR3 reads CASSLGQSNYTF. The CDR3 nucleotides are TGTGCCAGCAGCTTGGGACAGTCGAACTACACCTTC.

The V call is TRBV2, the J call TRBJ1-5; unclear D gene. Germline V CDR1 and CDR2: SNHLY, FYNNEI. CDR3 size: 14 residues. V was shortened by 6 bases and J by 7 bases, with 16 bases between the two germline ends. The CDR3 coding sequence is TGTGCCAGCAGACCGGGCCCCACTCTACAGCCCCAGCATTTT. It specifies CASRPGPTLQPQHF. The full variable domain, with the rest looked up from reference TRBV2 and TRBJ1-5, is EPEVTQTPSHQVTQMGQEVILRCVPISNHLYFYWYRQILGQKVEFLVSFYNNEISEKSEIFDDQFSVERPDGSNFTLKIRSTKLEDSAMYFCASRPGPTLQPQHFGDGTRLSIL.

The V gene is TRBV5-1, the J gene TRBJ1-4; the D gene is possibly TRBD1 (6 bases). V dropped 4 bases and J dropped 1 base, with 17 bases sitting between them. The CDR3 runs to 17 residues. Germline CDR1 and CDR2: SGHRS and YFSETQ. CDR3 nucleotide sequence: TGCGCCAGCAGCCCCGGGGGGGCAAGGTTAACTAATGAAAAACTGTTTTTT. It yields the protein CASSPGGARLTNEKLFF.

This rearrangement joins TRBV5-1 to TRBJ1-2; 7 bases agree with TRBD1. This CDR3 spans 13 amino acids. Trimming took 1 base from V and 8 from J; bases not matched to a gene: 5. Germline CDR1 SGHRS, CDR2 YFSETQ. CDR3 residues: CASSLSRGQGYTF. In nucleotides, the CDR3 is TGCGCCAGCAGCTTGAGTAGGGGACAGGGCTACACCTTC.

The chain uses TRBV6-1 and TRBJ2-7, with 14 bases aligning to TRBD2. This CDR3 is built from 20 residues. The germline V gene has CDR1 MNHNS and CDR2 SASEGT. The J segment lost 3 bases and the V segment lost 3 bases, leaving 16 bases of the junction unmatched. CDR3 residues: CASSDRGGTSGRGPRYEQYF. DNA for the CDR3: TGTGCCAGCAGTGACCGGGGAGGGACTAGCGGGAGAGGGCCTCGCTACGAGCAGTACTTC.

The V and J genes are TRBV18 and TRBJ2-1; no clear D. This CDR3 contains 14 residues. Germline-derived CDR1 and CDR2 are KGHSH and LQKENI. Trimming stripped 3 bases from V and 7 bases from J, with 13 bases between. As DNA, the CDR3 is TGTGCCAGCTCACCCCGTAATACGAGGAATGAGCAGTTCTTC. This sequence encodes CASSPRNTRNEQFF.

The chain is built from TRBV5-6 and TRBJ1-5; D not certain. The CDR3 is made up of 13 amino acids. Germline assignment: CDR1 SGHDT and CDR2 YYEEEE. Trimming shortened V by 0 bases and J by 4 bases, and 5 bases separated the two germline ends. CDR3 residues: CASSLGPNQPQHF. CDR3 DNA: TGTGCCAGCAGCTTGGGGCCTAATCAGCCCCAGCATTTT.

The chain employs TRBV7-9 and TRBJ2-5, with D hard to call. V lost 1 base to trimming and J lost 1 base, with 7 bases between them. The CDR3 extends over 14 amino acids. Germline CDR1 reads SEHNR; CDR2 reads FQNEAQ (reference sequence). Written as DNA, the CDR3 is TGTGCCAGCAGCTTAGTTCGCTCCCAAGAGACCCAGTACTTC. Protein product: CASSLVRSQETQYF.

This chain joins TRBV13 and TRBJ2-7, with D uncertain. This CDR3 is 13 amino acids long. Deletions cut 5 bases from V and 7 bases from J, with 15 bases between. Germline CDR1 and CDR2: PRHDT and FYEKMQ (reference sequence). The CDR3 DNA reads TGTGCCAGCAGCCCGTCTTACTTGGATGAGCAGTACTTC. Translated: CASSPSYLDEQYF.

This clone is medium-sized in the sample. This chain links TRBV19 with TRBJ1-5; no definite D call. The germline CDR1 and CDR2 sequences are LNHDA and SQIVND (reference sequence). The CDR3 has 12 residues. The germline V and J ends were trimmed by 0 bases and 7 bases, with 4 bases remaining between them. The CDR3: CASSIDGQPQHF. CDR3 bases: TGTGCCAGTAGTATAGACGGCCAGCCCCAGCATTTT.

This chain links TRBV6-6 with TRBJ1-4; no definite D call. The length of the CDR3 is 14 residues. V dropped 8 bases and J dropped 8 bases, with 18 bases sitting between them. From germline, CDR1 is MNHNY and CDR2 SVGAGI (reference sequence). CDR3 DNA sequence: TGTGCCAGCCGTTGGACGGAAAGTTGGGAAAAACTGTTTTTT. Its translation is CASRWTESWEKLFF.

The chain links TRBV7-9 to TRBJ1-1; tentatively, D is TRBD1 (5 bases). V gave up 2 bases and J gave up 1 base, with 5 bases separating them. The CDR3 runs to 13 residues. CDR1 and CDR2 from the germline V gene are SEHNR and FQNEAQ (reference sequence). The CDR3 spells CASSLTGNTEAFF. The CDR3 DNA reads TGTGCCAGCAGCTTAACAGGGAACACTGAAGCTTTCTTT.

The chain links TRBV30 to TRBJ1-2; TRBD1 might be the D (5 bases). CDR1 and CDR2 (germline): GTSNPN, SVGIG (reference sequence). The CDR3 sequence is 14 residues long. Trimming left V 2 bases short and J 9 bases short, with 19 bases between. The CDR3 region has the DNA TGTGCCTGGAGTTCACCTCAACCAGGGACGAGCTACACCTTC. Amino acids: CAWSSPQPGTSYTF. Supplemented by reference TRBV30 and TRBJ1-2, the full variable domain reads SQTIHQWPATLVQPVGSPLSLECTVEGTSNPNLYWYRQAAGRGLQLLFYSVGIGQISSEVPQNLSASRPQDRQFILSSKKLLLSDSGFYLCAWSSPQPGTSYTFGSGTRLTVV.

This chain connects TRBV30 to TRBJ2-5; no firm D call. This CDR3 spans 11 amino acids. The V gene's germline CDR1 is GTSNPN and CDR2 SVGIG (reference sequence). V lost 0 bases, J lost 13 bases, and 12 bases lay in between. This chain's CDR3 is CAWSVGQGLYF. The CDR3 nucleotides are TGTGCCTGGAGTGTTGGGCAAGGGCTGTACTTC.

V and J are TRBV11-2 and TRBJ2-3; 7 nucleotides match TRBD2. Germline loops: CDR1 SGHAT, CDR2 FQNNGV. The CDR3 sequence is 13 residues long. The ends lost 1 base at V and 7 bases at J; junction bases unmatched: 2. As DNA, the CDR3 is TGTGCCAGCAGCTTAGCGACTAGCAATACGCAGTATTTT. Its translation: CASSLATSNTQYF.

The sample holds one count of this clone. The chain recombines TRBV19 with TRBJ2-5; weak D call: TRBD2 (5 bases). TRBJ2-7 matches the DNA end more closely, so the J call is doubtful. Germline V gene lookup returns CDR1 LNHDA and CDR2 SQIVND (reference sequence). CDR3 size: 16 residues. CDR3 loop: CASRVEDLPTYYEQYF. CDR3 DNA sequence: TGTGCCAGTAGAGTGGAGGACCTTCCGACTTACTACGAGCAGTACTTC.

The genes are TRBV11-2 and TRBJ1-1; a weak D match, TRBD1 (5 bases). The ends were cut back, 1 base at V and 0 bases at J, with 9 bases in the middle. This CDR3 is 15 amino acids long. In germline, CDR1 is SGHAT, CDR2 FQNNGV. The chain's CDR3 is CASSLGGTMNTEAFF. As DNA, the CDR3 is TGTGCCAGCAGCTTAGGGGGGACGATGAACACTGAAGCTTTCTTT.